A selection of T cell receptor beta chains follows, all from one sample in a study of blood T cell repertoires in COVID-19. Repertoires were generated with immunoSEQ multiplex PCR, while TCRdb's copy carries only in-frame clones and drops some. The repertoire includes roughly 220,000 clones, around 88% of them detected once, and roughly 14% sits in the top ten. The sample consisted of PBMCs or T cells enriched from blood (not recorded which). These receptors were obtained from a woman between 45 and 60 years old with acute COVID-19. Both conserved end residues are part of each CDR3. A D gene is named only where the DNA matches it firmly. The size field is filled for only some rows; it gives once, few, many or a size class.

J | V | D | size | DNA | CDR3
TRBJ1-6 | TRBV6-6 | TRBD1 | NA | TGTGCCAGCAGACCCCAGGACAGGGGTAATTCACCCCTCCACTTT | CASRPQDRGNSPLHF
TRBJ2-7 | TRBV18 | NA | NA | TGTGCCAGCTCACCCCAGGACTTATACGAGCAGTACTTC | CASSPQDLYEQYF
TRBJ1-2 | TRBV5-6 | NA | once | TGTGCCAGGGGAGACGGGAACTATGGCTACACCTTC | CARGDGNYGYTF
TRBJ1-2 | TRBV3-1/TRBV3-2 | TRBD1 | once | TGTGCCAGCGCGAACAGGGGGTCTGATGGCTACACCTTC | CASANRGSDGYTF
TRBJ2-1 | TRBV19 | NA | NA | TGTGCCAGTAGTATTGAGGTGTGGTCCTACAATGAGCAGTTCTTC | CASSIEVWSYNEQFF
TRBJ2-1 | TRBV25-1 | TRBD1 | NA | TGTGCCAGCAGTGAACCGACAGGGCCCTACAATGAGCAGTTCTTC | CASSEPTGPYNEQFF
TRBJ2-3 | TRBV7-2 | TRBD2 | once | TGTGCCAGCAGCTCTCTTGGGGCACGGCGGGAGCGGAGCGATACGCAGTATTTT | CASSSLGARRERSDTQYF
TRBJ2-5 | TRBV3-1/TRBV3-2 | TRBD2 | NA | TGTGCCAGCAGGGGACTAACAGTTGGGGCCCAGTACTTC | CASRGLTVGAQYF
TRBJ2-3 | TRBV14 | NA | NA | TGTGCCAGCAGCCAATTTTCCAGGGTGCCAGATACGCAGTATTTT | CASSQFSRVPDTQYF
TRBJ2-3 | TRBV7-2 | NA | NA | TGTGCCAGCAGCTTAGTCAGCGGCACAGATACGCAGTATTTT | CASSLVSGTDTQYF
TRBJ1-1 | TRBV7-9 | TRBD1 | NA | TGTGCCAGCAGCATAGGACAGGGCGCTGAAGCTTTCTTT | CASSIGQGAEAFF
TRBJ2-3 | TRBV5-1 | NA | NA | TGCGCCAGCAGCCCACCGACTGGGGGCGGGAGTACAGATACGCAGTATTTT | CASSPPTGGGSTDTQYF
TRBJ2-4 | TRBV6-5 | NA | NA | TGTGCCAGCAGTTATTCTAGGGAGTACGGAAGAAACATTCAGTACTTC | CASSYSREYGRNIQYF
TRBJ1-5 | TRBV28 | NA | NA | TGTGCCAGCTCCCGAGATCAGCCCCAGCATTTT | CASSRDQPQHF
TRBJ1-2 | TRBV12-5 | NA | NA | TGTGCTAGTGGTTTTAGTGGCTATGGCTACACCTTC | CASGFSGYGYTF
TRBJ1-2 | TRBV11-2 | NA | NA | TGTGCCAGCAGCCCTATTCCGAGGAAGATGAACTATGGCTACACCTTC | CASSPIPRKMNYGYTF
TRBJ1-5 | TRBV6-2/TRBV6-3 | NA | NA | TGTGCCAGCAGCTTCGACAGGTCCTATCAGCCCCAGCATTTT | CASSFDRSYQPQHF
TRBJ1-1 | TRBV27 | NA | NA | TGTGCCAGCAGTTTAGGTAGTCCAGCGATAACCGAAGCTTTCTTT | CASSLGSPAITEAFF
TRBJ2-7 | TRBV6-5 | TRBD2 | NA | TGTGCCAGCAGTTACTCTAGCGGGACCACGTCCTACGAGCAGTACTTC | CASSYSSGTTSYEQYF
TRBJ1-5 | TRBV7-8 | TRBD1 | NA | TGTGCCAGCAGCTTTGGACAGGCTGGGCAGCCCCAGCATTTT | CASSFGQAGQPQHF
TRBJ2-7 | TRBV7-9 | NA | few | TGTGCCAGCAGCTTAGTTAGTAGCGAAGACGAGCAGTACTTC | CASSLVSSEDEQYF
TRBJ2-3 | TRBV9 | TRBD2 | few | TGTGCCAGCAGCGTATCTGGACTAGCGGGAGATGGCACAGATACGCAGTATTTT | CASSVSGLAGDGTDTQYF
TRBJ2-5 | TRBV7-2 | NA | NA | TGTGCCAGCAGCTTAGGGCTAGCTCGGGAGACCCAGTACTTC | CASSLGLARETQYF
TRBJ2-3 | TRBV6-5 | TRBD1 | NA | TGTGCCAGCAGACTCCAGGGGGCGACAGATACGCAGTATTTT | CASRLQGATDTQYF
TRBJ1-6 | TRBV10-1 | NA | NA | TGCGCCAGCAGGGAGGAGAGTAGATCACCCCTCCACTTT | CASREESRSPLHF
TRBJ1-1 | TRBV5-1 | NA | NA | TGCGCCAGCAGCTTGGAGTGGGCGTCAGGGGCGCATTTGAACACTGAAGCTTTCTTT | CASSLEWASGAHLNTEAFF
TRBJ1-4 | TRBV4-2 | NA | NA | TGTGCCAGCAGCCAATGGTCAGGGAAAAATGAAAAACTGTTTTTT | CASSQWSGKNEKLFF